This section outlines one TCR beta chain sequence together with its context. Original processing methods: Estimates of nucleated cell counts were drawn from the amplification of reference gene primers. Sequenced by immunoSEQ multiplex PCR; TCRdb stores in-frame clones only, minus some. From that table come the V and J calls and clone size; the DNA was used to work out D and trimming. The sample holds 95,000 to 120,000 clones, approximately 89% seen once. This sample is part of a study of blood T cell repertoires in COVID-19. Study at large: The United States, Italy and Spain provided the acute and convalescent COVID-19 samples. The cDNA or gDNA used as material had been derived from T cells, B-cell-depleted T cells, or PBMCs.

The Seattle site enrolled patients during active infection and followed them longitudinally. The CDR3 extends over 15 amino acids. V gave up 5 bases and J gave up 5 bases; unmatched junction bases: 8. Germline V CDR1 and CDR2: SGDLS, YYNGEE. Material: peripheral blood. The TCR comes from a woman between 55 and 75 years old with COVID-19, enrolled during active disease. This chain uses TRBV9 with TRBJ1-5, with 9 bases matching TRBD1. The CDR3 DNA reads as TGTGCCAGCAGTGATCAACAGGGGGCCGATCAGCCCCAGCATTTT. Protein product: CASSDQQGADQPQHF.